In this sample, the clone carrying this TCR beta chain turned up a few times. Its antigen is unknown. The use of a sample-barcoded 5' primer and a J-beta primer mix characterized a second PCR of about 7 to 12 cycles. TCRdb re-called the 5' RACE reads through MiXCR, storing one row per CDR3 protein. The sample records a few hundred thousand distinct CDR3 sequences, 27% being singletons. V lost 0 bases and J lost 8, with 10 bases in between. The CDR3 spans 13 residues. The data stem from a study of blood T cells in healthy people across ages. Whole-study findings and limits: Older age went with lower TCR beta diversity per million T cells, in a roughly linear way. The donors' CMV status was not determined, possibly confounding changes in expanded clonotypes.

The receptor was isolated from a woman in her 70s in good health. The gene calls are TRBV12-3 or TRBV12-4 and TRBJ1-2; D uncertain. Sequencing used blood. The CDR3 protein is CASSLAQRRGYTF. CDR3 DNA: TGTGCCAGCAGTTTAGCACAAAGGCGGGGCTACACCTTC.